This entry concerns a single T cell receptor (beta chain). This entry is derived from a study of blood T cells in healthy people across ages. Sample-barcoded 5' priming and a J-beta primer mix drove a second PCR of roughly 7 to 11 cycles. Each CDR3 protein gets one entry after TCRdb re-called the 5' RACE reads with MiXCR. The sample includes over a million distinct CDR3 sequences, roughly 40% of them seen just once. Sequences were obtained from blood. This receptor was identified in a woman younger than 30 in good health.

CDR3 loop: CASSLGGVEPQHF. In DNA form, the CDR3 reads TGTGCCAGCAGTTTAGGAGGGGTAGAGCCCCAGCATTTT. The chain links TRBV28 to TRBJ1-5, with D possibly being TRBD1 (5 bases). This CDR3 comprises 13 residues. With 2 bases removed from V and 8 bases from J, the gap between germline ends came to 10 bases. The germline V gene has CDR1 MDHEN and CDR2 SYDVKM.